The sequence of this T cell receptor beta chain was determined in a study of blood T cell repertoires in COVID-19. Study as a whole: Collection of acute and convalescent COVID-19 samples took place in the United States, Italy and Spain.

Authors' methods: Amplification of reference gene primers provided the estimated nucleated cell counts. Data came from immunoSEQ multiplex PCR; TCRdb stores just in-frame clones and leaves some out. That table is the source of V, J and clone size, and D and trimming were worked out from the DNA. The table lists 290,000 or so clones, around 90% of them singletons, with roughly 2.3% in the top ten. J was trimmed by 5 bases and V by 5 bases; bases with no gene match: 10. CDR3 length: 15 amino acids. The germline V gene encodes CDR1 LNHDA and CDR2 SQIVND (reference sequence). This receptor was taken from a man aged 18 to 35 with active or convalescent COVID-19. Sequencing was performed on peripheral blood. The chain combines TRBV19 with TRBJ1-2, with TRBD1 matching over 8 bases. CDR3 protein: CASSSGQGGGYGYTF. Here the CDR3 DNA reads TGTGCCAGTAGTTCCGGACAGGGAGGAGGGTATGGCTACACCTTC.